The next 3 T cell receptor beta chains were all read from a single sample in a study of beta chain features in type 1 diabetes. Of the isolated RNA, all was reverse transcribed, and so the sequenced material was expressed TCRB transcripts. The data were produced by immunoSEQ multiplex PCR, yet TCRdb's version contains in-frame clones alone and is incomplete. The repertoire holds about 320,000 clones, with around 13% as singletons. The sequenced sample was central memory CD4+ T cells from blood. All receptors derive from a man younger than 40 in good health.

This clone was counted between two and nine times. This chain joins TRBV4-3 and TRBJ2-1; no reliable D call. Germline-derived CDR1 and CDR2 are LGHNA and YSLEER. Between the trimmed V and J ends, which lost 1 base and 2 bases, there was a span of 12 bases. The CDR3 contains 16 residues. The DNA for the CDR3 is TGCGCCAGCAGCCAAGCGGCTATTAGGGCCTACAATGAGCAGTTCTTC. This gives the protein CASSQAAIRAYNEQFF.

The V gene is TRBV6-5, the J gene TRBJ2-7, with 8 bases fitting TRBD1. V lost 8 bases to trimming and J lost 4 bases; unmatched junction nucleotides: 7. Germline V CDR1 and CDR2: MNHEY, SVGAGI. The CDR3 has 13 residues. This CDR3 reads CASRRTGLYEQYF. The CDR3 bases are TGTGCCAGCCGCCGGACAGGGTTGTACGAGCAGTACTTC.

The rearrangement links TRBV10-3 to TRBJ1-1; D gene uncertain. The V end lost 3 bases, the J end lost 11 bases, and 16 bases lay between the germline ends. Germline CDR1 and CDR2: ENHRY and SYGVKD. The CDR3 runs to 13 residues. CDR3 sequence reads: CAISERTDGRAFF. DNA of the CDR3: TGTGCCATCAGTGAACGGACGGACGGCCGGGCTTTCTTT.